This T cell receptor (beta chain) was profiled in a study of cytotoxic CD8 clonotypes in ibrutinib-treated CLL. Assay: immunoSEQ multiplex PCR; the TCRdb copy retains only in-frame clones and omits some. The data contain hundreds of thousands of clones, around four fifths of them singletons. This CDR3 comprises 15 residues. Germline V lookup: CDR1 SGHDT, CDR2 YYEEEE. The V end lost 4 bases, the J end lost 3 bases, and 16 bases lay between the germline ends. Study observations and caveats: Public clonotypes were uncommon and contracted or stayed stable on treatment.

On this clone: Antigen unknown.

The clonotype was recovered from a human donor with chronic lymphocytic leukemia. The chain recombines TRBV5-6 with TRBJ1-2; D is perhaps TRBD1 (5 bases). Sequenced here: PBMCs, sampled before ibrutinib treatment. This CDR3 is CASSPRPWGHYGYTF. CDR3 bases: TGTGCCAGCAGCCCGCGCCCCTGGGGCCACTATGGCTACACCTTC.